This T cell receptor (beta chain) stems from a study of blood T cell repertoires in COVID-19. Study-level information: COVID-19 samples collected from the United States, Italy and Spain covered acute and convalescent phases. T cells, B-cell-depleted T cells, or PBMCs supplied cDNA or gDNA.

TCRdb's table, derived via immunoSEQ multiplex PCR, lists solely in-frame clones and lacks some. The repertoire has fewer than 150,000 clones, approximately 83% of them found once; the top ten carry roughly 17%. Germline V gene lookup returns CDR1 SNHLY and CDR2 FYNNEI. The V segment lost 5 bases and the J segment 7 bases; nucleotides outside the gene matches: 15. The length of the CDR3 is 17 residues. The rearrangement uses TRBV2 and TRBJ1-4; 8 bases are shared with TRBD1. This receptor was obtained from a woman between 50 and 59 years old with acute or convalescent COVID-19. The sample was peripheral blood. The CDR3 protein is CASSWGRTGRSSEKLFF. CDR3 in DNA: TGTGCCAGCAGTTGGGGTCGGACAGGGAGGTCTTCTGAAAAACTGTTTTTT. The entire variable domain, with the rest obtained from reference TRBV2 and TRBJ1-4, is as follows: EPEVTQTPSHQVTQMGQEVILRCVPISNHLYFYWYRQILGQKVEFLVSFYNNEISEKSEIFDDQFSVERPDGSNFTLKIRSTKLEDSAMYFCASSWGRTGRSSEKLFFGSGTQLSVL.